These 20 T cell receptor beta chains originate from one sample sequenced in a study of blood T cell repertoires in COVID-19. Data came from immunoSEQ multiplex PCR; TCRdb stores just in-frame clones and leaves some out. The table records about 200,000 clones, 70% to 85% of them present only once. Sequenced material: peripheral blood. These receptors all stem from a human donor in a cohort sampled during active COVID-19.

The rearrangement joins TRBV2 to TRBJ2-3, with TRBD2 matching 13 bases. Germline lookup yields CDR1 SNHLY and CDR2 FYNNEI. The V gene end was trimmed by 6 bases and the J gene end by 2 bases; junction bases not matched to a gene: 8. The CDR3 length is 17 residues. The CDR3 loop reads CASSLTSGRLFTDTQYF. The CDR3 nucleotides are TGTGCCAGCAGCCTGACTAGCGGGAGGTTATTCACAGATACGCAGTATTTT.

The CDR3 loop is CASSPRNLAGYNEQFF. The CDR3 DNA sequence: TGTGCCAGCAGCCCAAGAAATCTAGCGGGCTACAATGAGCAGTTCTTC. This rearrangement joins TRBV14 to TRBJ2-1; 8 bases align to TRBD2. The CDR3 extends over 16 amino acids. After removal of 4 bases from V and 3 bases from J, the junction contained 8 bases not matched to a gene. Germline V lookup: CDR1 SGHDN, CDR2 FVKESK.

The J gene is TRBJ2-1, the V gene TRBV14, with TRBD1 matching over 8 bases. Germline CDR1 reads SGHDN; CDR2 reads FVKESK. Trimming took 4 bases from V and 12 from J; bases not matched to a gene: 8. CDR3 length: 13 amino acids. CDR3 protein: CASSPQRTGRQFF. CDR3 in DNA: TGTGCCAGCAGCCCCCAGCGGACAGGGCGGCAGTTCTTC.

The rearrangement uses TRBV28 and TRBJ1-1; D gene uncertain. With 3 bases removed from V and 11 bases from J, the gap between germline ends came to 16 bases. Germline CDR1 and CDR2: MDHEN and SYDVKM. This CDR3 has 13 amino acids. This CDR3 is CASSLYHGLGAFF. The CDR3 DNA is TGTGCCAGCAGTTTGTACCACGGCCTCGGGGCTTTCTTT.

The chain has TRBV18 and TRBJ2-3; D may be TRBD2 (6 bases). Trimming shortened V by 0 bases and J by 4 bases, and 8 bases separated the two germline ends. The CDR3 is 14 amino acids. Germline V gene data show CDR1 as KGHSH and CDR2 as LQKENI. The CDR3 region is CASSPPRGADTQYF. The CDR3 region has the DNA TGTGCCAGCTCACCACCGCGGGGAGCAGATACGCAGTATTTT.

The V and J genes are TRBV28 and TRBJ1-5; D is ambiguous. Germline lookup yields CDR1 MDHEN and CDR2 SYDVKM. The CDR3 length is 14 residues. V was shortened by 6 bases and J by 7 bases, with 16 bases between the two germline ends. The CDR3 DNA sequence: TGTGCCAGCAGGACCCCGGCTGAGCGCCAGCCCCAGCATTTT. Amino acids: CASRTPAERQPQHF.

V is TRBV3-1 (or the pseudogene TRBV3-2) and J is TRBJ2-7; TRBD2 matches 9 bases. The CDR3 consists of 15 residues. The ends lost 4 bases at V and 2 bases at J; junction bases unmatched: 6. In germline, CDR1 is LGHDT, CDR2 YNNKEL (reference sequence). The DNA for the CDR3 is TGTGCCAGCAGCCGACCGGGACTAGCCACCTACGAGCAGTACTTC. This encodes CASSRPGLATYEQYF.

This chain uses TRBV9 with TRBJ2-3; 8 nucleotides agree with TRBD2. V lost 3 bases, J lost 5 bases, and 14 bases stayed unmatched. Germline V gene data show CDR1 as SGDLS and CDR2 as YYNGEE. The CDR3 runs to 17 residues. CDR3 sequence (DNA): TGTGCCAGCAGCGCACCTCTCCAGCGGGAGCTCGGAGATACGCAGTATTTT. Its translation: CASSAPLQRELGDTQYF.

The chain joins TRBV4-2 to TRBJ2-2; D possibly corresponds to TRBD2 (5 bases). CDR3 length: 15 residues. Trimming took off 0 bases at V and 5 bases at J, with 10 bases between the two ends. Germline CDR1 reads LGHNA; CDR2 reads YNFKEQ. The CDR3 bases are TGTGCCAGCAGCCAAGATCCCGGCGGGACCGGGGAGCTGTTTTTT. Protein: CASSQDPGGTGELFF.

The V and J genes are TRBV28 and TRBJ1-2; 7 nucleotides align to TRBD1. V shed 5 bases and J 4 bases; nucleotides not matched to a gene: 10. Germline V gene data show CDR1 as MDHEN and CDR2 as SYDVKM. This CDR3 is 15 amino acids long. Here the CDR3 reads CASSTHPGQFYGYTF. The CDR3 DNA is TGTGCCAGCAGTACCCATCCGGGACAGTTCTATGGCTACACCTTC.

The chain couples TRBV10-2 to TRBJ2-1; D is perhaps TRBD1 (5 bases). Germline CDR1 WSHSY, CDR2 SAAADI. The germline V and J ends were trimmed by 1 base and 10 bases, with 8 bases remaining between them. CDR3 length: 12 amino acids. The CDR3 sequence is CASSEFRTEQFF. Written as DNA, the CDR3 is TGCGCCAGCAGTGAGTTCAGGACAGAGCAGTTCTTC.

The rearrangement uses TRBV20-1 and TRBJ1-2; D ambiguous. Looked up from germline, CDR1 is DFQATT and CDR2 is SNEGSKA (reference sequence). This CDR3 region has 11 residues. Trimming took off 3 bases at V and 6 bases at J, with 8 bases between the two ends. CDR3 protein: CSARGANGYTF. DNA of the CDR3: TGCAGTGCTAGGGGAGCTAATGGCTACACCTTC.

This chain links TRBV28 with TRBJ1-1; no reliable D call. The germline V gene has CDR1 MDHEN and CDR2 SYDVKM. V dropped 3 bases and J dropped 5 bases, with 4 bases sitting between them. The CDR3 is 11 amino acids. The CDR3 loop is CASSFYTEAFF. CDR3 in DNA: TGTGCCAGCAGTTTCTATACTGAAGCTTTCTTT.

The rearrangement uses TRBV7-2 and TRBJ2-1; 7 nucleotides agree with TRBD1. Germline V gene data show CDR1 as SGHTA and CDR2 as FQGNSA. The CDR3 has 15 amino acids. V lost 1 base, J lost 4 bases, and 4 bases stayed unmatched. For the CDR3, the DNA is TGTGCCAGCAGCTTAGACTGGACAGGTTACAATGAGCAGTTCTTC. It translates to CASSLDWTGYNEQFF.

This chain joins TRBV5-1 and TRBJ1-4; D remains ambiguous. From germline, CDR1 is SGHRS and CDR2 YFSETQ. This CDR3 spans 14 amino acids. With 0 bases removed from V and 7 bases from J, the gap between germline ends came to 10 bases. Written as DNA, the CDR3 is TGCGCCAGCAGCTTGGGCGGAGATGGTGAAAAACTGTTTTTT. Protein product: CASSLGGDGEKLFF. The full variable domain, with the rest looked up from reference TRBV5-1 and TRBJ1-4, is KAGVTQTPRYLIKTRGQQVTLSCSPISGHRSVSWYQQTPGQGLQFLFEYFSETQRNKGNFPGRFSGRQFSNSRSEMNVSTLELGDSALYLCASSLGGDGEKLFFGSGTQLSVL.

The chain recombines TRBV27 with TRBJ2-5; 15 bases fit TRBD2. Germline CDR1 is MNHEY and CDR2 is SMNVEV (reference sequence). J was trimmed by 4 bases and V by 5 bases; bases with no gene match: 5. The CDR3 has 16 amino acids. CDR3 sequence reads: CASSPKGLAGGETQYF. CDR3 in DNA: TGTGCCAGCAGTCCCAAGGGACTAGCGGGAGGAGAGACCCAGTACTTC.

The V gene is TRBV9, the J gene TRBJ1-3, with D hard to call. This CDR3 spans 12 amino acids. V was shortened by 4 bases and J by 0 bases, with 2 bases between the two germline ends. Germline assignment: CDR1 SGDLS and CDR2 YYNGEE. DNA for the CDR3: TGTGCCAGCAGCCTCTCTGGAAACACCATATATTTT. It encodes CASSLSGNTIYF.

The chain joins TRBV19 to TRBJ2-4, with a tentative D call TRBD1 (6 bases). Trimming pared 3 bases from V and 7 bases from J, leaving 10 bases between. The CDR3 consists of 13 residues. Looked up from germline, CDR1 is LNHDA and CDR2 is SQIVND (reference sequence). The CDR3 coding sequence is TGTGCCAGTAGTATCACGACAGGTAACATTCAGTACTTC. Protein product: CASSITTGNIQYF.

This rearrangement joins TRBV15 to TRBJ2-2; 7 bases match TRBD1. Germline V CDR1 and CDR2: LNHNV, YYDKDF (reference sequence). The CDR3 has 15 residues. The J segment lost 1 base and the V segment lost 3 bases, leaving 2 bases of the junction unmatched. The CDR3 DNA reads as TGTGCCACCAGCAGGCGACAGGGGAACACCGGGGAGCTGTTTTTT. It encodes CATSRRQGNTGELFF.

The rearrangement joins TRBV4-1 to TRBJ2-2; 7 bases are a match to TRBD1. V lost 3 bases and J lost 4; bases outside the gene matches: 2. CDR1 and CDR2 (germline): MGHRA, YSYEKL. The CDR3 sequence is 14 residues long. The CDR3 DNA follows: TGCGCCAGCAGCCACGCAGGGGGCACCGGGGAGCTGTTTTTT. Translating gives CASSHAGGTGELFF.